Each of the 17 T cell receptor beta chains below was sequenced from the same sample in a study of T-cell memory formation after mild COVID-19. TCRdb passed the 5' RACE reads through MiXCR, listing each CDR3 protein once. The sample includes about 560,000 distinct CDR3 sequences, around a sixth seen only once; the top ten take 8.1%. The sequenced material came from PBMCs or a T cell subset sorted from them (not recorded which). These receptors came from an adult woman who had mild COVID-19 (a few samples of this study predate the infection). Cell type and time point are not known.

Ten or more counts support this clonotype. V gene TRBV20-1 combines with J gene TRBJ2-3; TRBD2 matches at 8 bases. The germline gives CDR1 DFQATT, CDR2 SNEGSKA (reference sequence). CDR3 length: 15 amino acids. The V and J ends lost 3 bases and 6 bases, in that order; junction bases with no gene match: 11. The chain's CDR3 is CSASLPWTSRDTQYF. The CDR3 region has the DNA TGCAGTGCTAGCCTTCCCTGGACTAGCAGGGATACGCAGTATTTT.

CDR3 residues: CASSNSGRRNEQFF. CDR3 sequence (DNA): TGTGCCAGCAGCAATAGCGGGAGACGCAATGAGCAGTTCTTC. The V and J genes are TRBV5-6 and TRBJ2-1; 9 positions match TRBD2. With V trimmed by 4 bases and J by 6 bases, 5 bases remained unmatched. The CDR3 spans 14 residues. CDR1 is SGHDT and CDR2 is YYEEEE in the germline V gene.

The V gene is TRBV18, the J gene TRBJ1-2; D remains unclear. Trimming left V 2 bases short and J 6 bases short, with 10 bases between. Germline CDR1 reads KGHSH; CDR2 reads LQKENI. The CDR3 is 13 amino acids. The CDR3 nucleotides are TGTGCCAGCTCACCAAGGCAGGCCGATGGCTACACCTTC. It specifies CASSPRQADGYTF.

This clonotype was detected only a few times. The gene calls are TRBV7-6 and TRBJ2-3, with D possibly being TRBD2 (6 bases). V was clipped by 3 bases and J by 2 bases, with 12 bases between them. The CDR3 is made up of 15 amino acids. The V gene's germline CDR1 is SGHVS and CDR2 FNYEAQ. The DNA for the CDR3 is TGTGCCAGCAGCTTTCGACTAGGAAACACAGATACGCAGTATTTT. Its protein product is CASSFRLGNTDTQYF.

This clonotype turned up a few times. This chain uses TRBV20-1 with TRBJ2-6; 8 nucleotides line up with TRBD1. J gave up 2 bases and V 5 bases, and 2 bases lay outside the gene matches. The CDR3 is made up of 14 amino acids. Germline loops: CDR1 DFQATT, CDR2 SNEGSKA (reference sequence). The CDR3 bases are TGCAGTGCTTCGGACAGGGCTGGGGCCAACGTCCTGACTTTC. Amino acid sequence: CSASDRAGANVLTF.

The chain combines TRBV6-5 with TRBJ1-3; 11 bases agree with TRBD1. CDR3 length: 15 amino acids. Trimming took 5 bases from V and 3 from J; bases not matched to a gene: 3. Germline V gene data show CDR1 as MNHEY and CDR2 as SVGAGI. The CDR3 loop is CASSGDRGYGNTIYF. The CDR3 DNA reads TGTGCCAGCAGTGGGGACAGGGGGTATGGAAACACCATATATTTT.

V gene TRBV11-2 combines with J gene TRBJ2-7, with a possible D match to TRBD1 (5 bases). Germline V gives CDR1 SGHAT, CDR2 FQNNGV. V was trimmed by 5 bases and J by 0 bases, leaving 20 bases between them. This CDR3 contains 17 residues. CDR3 region: CASSPPLGDTLSYEQYF. In DNA form, the CDR3 reads TGTGCCAGCAGCCCACCCCTAGGGGATACACTCTCCTACGAGCAGTACTTC.

This clonotype turned up a few times. V is TRBV6-5 and J is TRBJ2-7, with D perhaps TRBD1 or TRBD2 (5 bases each). The CDR3 is 13 amino acids. Germline V CDR1 and CDR2: MNHEY, SVGAGI. The germline V and J ends were trimmed by 0 bases and 7 bases, with 10 bases remaining between them. The CDR3 is CASSYSAGREQYF. The CDR3 region has the DNA TGTGCCAGCAGTTACTCGGCAGGGAGAGAGCAGTACTTC.

This clonotype occurred a few times. The chain combines TRBV7-9 with TRBJ2-3, with 8 bases matching TRBD1. J lost 0 bases, V lost 5 bases, and 16 bases had no gene match. Per the germline V gene, CDR1 is SEHNR and CDR2 is FQNEAQ (reference sequence). This CDR3 comprises 19 residues. In DNA form, the CDR3 reads TGTGCCAGCAGCCCAACAGGGGGTACACAAGGTTCCAGCACAGATACGCAGTATTTT. Protein: CASSPTGGTQGSSTDTQYF. The full variable domain, in which reference TRBV7-9 and TRBJ2-3 provide the parts outside the CDR3, is DTGVSQNPRHKITKRGQNVTFRCDPISEHNRLYWYRQTLGQGPEFLTYFQNEAQLEKSRLLSDRFSAERPKGSFSTLEIQRTEQGDSAMYLCASSPTGGTQGSSTDTQYFGPGTRLTVL.

This clonotype was recorded many times. V gene TRBV7-9 combines with J gene TRBJ2-1, with 9 bases matching TRBD2. Germline V gene sequence: CDR1 SEHNR, CDR2 FQNEAQ (reference sequence). The CDR3 length is 15 residues. V was pared by 3 bases and J by 7 bases, with 7 bases of the junction left unmatched. For the CDR3, the DNA is TGTGCCAGCAGCTTCGTCGGACTAGCGCGGAATGAGCAGTTCTTC. Protein: CASSFVGLARNEQFF.

The gene calls are TRBV9 and TRBJ2-5, with D possibly being TRBD1 or TRBD2 (5 bases each). Germline CDR1 and CDR2: SGDLS and YYNGEE. The V gene lost 0 bases and the J gene lost 5 bases, with 26 bases spanning the gap. This CDR3 has 19 residues. CDR3 amino acids: CASSVGSRGPMGLLETQYF. CDR3 coding DNA: TGTGCCAGCAGCGTAGGTTCGAGGGGCCCGATGGGTCTCTTGGAGACCCAGTACTTC.

This clonotype has more than one count but fewer than ten. The V call is TRBV3-1, the J call TRBJ1-1, with D unclear. Per the germline V gene, CDR1 is LGHDT and CDR2 is YNNKEL (reference sequence). Trimming stripped 4 bases from V and 5 bases from J, with 14 bases between. The CDR3 loop spans 14 amino acids. The CDR3 coding sequence is TGTGCCAGCAGCCTCTATGAACGGGTGACTGAAGCTTTCTTT. Its protein product is CASSLYERVTEAFF.

This clonotype was seen a few times. This CDR3 reads CASSLLVRVEAFF. The CDR3 nucleotides are TGTGCCAGCAGCTTATTGGTTCGGGTCGAAGCTTTCTTT. The chain combines TRBV7-2 with TRBJ1-1; D unclear. Trimming stripped 2 bases from V and 8 bases from J, with 12 bases between. Germline-derived CDR1 and CDR2 are SGHTA and FQGNSA. There are 13 residues in the CDR3. The variable domain in full, completed from reference TRBV7-2 and TRBJ1-1, reads GAGVSQSPSNKVTEKGKDVELRCDPISGHTALYWYRQSLGQGLEFLIYFQGNSAPDKSGLPSDRFSAERTGGSVSTLTIQRTQQEDSAVYLCASSLLVRVEAFFGQGTRLTVV.

The J gene is TRBJ2-1, the V gene TRBV7-2; D call uncertain. Trimming shortened V by 1 base and J by 4 bases, and 11 bases separated the two germline ends. The CDR3 spans 15 residues. Per germline, CDR1 SGHTA and CDR2 FQGNSA. For the CDR3, the DNA is TGTGCCAGCAGCTTAGTAGGTTGGGGATACAATGAGCAGTTCTTC. Its protein is CASSLVGWGYNEQFF. Full variable domain (missing parts from reference TRBV7-2 and TRBJ2-1): GAGVSQSPSNKVTEKGKDVELRCDPISGHTALYWYRQSLGQGLEFLIYFQGNSAPDKSGLPSDRFSAERTGGSVSTLTIQRTQQEDSAVYLCASSLVGWGYNEQFFGPGTRLTVL.

This clonotype was seen more than once but under ten times. The chain links TRBV7-7 to TRBJ2-1, with 7 bases fitting TRBD2. Germline V gives CDR1 SSHAT, CDR2 FNYEAQ (reference sequence). V lost 2 bases to trimming and J lost 6 bases; unmatched junction nucleotides: 7. The CDR3 extends over 15 amino acids. The CDR3 DNA reads TGTGCCAGCAGCTTATCTTTGGCGGGGGTCAATGAGCAGTTCTTC. It is translated as CASSLSLAGVNEQFF.

This clonotype appeared a few times. This chain joins TRBV7-2 and TRBJ2-5, with TRBD2 matching over 7 bases. The V gene end was trimmed by 5 bases and the J gene end by 7 bases; junction bases not matched to a gene: 10. The CDR3 covers 14 residues. Looked up from germline, CDR1 is SGHTA and CDR2 is FQGNSA. The CDR3 bases are TGTGCCAGCAGCCCGCGGGCGTCGGGGGGGACCCAGTACTTC. Its protein is CASSPRASGGTQYF. Looking up the rest from reference TRBV7-2 and TRBJ2-5 gives the full variable domain: GAGVSQSPSNKVTEKGKDVELRCDPISGHTALYWYRQSLGQGLEFLIYFQGNSAPDKSGLPSDRFSAERTGGSVSTLTIQRTQQEDSAVYLCASSPRASGGTQYFGPGTRLLVL.

This chain connects TRBV10-3 to TRBJ2-7; tentative D call: TRBD1 (6 bases). This CDR3 has 13 amino acids. The V gene lost 9 bases and the J gene lost 2 bases, with 14 bases spanning the gap. The germline V gene encodes CDR1 ENHRY and CDR2 SYGVKD. The CDR3 protein is CAISNRDPYEQYF. As DNA, the CDR3 is TGTGCCATAAGTAACAGGGACCCCTACGAGCAGTACTTC.